The next 9 T cell receptor beta chains were all read from a single sample in a study of identifying expanded T cells in peripheral blood. Method: immunoSEQ multiplex PCR; TCRdb's copy keeps in-frame clones and lacks some. The data contain about 85,000 clones, more than 70% of them singletons. Sequenced input: blood. The source is a person aged 18-70 years in good health.

V usage is TRBV6-5 and J usage is TRBJ1-6; tentative D call: TRBD1 (5 bases). The CDR3 contains 14 residues. In germline, CDR1 is MNHEY, CDR2 SVGAGI. Trimming stripped 0 bases from V and 15 bases from J, with 15 bases between. CDR3 coding DNA: TGTGCCAGCAGTTACTCTACCGGACATCCTCGCCTCCACTTT. It translates to CASSYSTGHPRLHF.

This chain uses TRBV28 with TRBJ1-5; TRBD1 aligns across 8 bases. This CDR3 has 14 residues. J gave up 7 bases and V 6 bases, and 8 bases lay outside the gene matches. The V gene's germline CDR1 is MDHEN and CDR2 SYDVKM. CDR3 protein: CASSWTGLRQPQHF. Written as DNA, the CDR3 is TGTGCCAGCAGCTGGACAGGGCTACGACAGCCCCAGCATTTT.

This sequence joins TRBV5-1 and TRBJ1-5, with D tentatively TRBD1 (6 bases). The CDR3 sequence is 14 residues long. CDR1 is SGHRS, CDR2 YFSETQ, per germline. V shed 4 bases and J shed 5 bases, with 13 bases lying between them. The CDR3 spells CASSPHAGDQPQHF. CDR3 DNA sequence: TGCGCCAGCAGCCCCCACGCAGGGGATCAGCCCCAGCATTTT.

V and J are TRBV6-1 and TRBJ2-5; D may be TRBD1 (7 bases). The CDR3 spans 14 residues. Germline V gene sequence: CDR1 MNHNS, CDR2 SASEGT. Trimming removed 0 bases from V and 7 bases from J, with 12 bases in between. CDR3 coding DNA: TGTGCCAGCAGTGAAGCGCCAGGGGGGAGGACCCAGTACTTC. Translation gives CASSEAPGGRTQYF.

The V gene is TRBV5-6, the J gene TRBJ2-7; D call uncertain. V was shortened by 1 base and J by 3 bases, with 26 bases between the two germline ends. The CDR3 has 19 residues. Germline CDR1 is SGHDT and CDR2 is YYEEEE. CDR3 in DNA: TGTGCCAGCAGCTTGTTCGGGTTTATGACCAGCCACCGGAGCTACGAGCAGTACTTC. It translates to CASSLFGFMTSHRSYEQYF.

This rearrangement joins TRBV7-8 to TRBJ1-5; D is perhaps TRBD1 (5 bases). V was pared by 6 bases and J by 0 bases, with 9 bases between. The germline gives CDR1 SGHVS, CDR2 FQNEAQ. The CDR3 covers 14 residues. The CDR3 coding sequence is TGTGCCAGCAGACTGGGACGTAGCAATCAGCCCCAGCATTTT. It translates to CASRLGRSNQPQHF.

This clone came up a few times. The genes are TRBV20-1 and TRBJ1-2; D remains unclear. CDR3 size: 11 residues. Trimming left V 4 bases short and J 4 bases short, with 7 bases between. Germline V gene lookup returns CDR1 DFQATT and CDR2 SNEGSKA (reference sequence). The CDR3 loop is CSATRIYGYTF. DNA of the CDR3: TGCAGTGCTACGAGGATCTATGGCTACACCTTC.

V gene TRBV4-1 combines with J gene TRBJ2-5; weak D call: TRBD1 (6 bases). The germline V and J ends were trimmed by 3 bases and 2 bases, with 22 bases remaining between them. The CDR3 loop spans 18 amino acids. Germline V gene lookup returns CDR1 MGHRA and CDR2 YSYEKL. CDR3 coding DNA: TGCGCCAGCAGCCATCCCCTTCGAGGGGGTGGCGGGCAAGAGACCCAGTACTTC. Translating it yields CASSHPLRGGGGQETQYF.

The chain combines TRBV28 with TRBJ1-1; D unclear. Trimming stripped 2 bases from V and 7 bases from J, with 11 bases between. This CDR3 region has 13 residues. Germline V gene lookup returns CDR1 MDHEN and CDR2 SYDVKM. CDR3 sequence: CASSLNEAREAFF. For the CDR3, the DNA is TGTGCCAGCAGTTTAAATGAGGCCCGTGAAGCTTTCTTT.